Listed here are 24 T cell receptor beta chains from one sample, sequenced in a study of blood T cell repertoires in COVID-19. Only in-frame clones appear in the TCRdb table, and some are missing; sequencing was by immunoSEQ multiplex PCR. The repertoire holds 90,000 to 130,000 clones, 76% seen once, with less than 4% in the top ten. Sequencing was carried out using peripheral blood. The receptors were sampled from a woman aged 80 or older with acute or convalescent COVID-19.

This clone turned up a few times. The chain carries TRBV12-5 and TRBJ1-6, with 8 bases fitting TRBD1. The ends lost 4 bases at V and 10 bases at J; junction bases unmatched: 15. Germline V CDR1 and CDR2: LGHNT, FRNRAP. The CDR3 has 17 amino acids. CDR3 residues: CASGSGQGSLGGSPLHF. In DNA, the CDR3 is TGTGCTAGTGGTTCCGGACAGGGATCATTGGGGGGATCACCCCTCCACTTT.

This chain's CDR3 is CASSPPGQGGETQYF. The CDR3, as DNA: TGTGCCAGCTCACCACCGGGACAGGGTGGGGAGACCCAGTACTTC. The rearrangement uses TRBV18 and TRBJ2-5; 9 positions match TRBD1. The CDR3 extends over 15 amino acids. Germline V gene lookup returns CDR1 KGHSH and CDR2 LQKENI. V was pared by 0 bases and J by 5 bases, with 4 bases of the junction left unmatched.

The gene calls are TRBV15 and TRBJ1-6, with TRBD1 matching over 9 bases. J was trimmed by 10 bases and V by 1 base; bases with no gene match: 11. Per germline, CDR1 LNHNV and CDR2 YYDKDF (reference sequence). This CDR3 spans 17 amino acids. The CDR3 nucleotides are TGTGCCACCAGCAGAGGTCGAACCGGGACAGGGCACTCACCCCTCCACTTT. Translation: CATSRGRTGTGHSPLHF.

The rearrangement joins TRBV3-1 (or the pseudogene TRBV3-2) to TRBJ2-3; D is undetermined. The germline gives CDR1 LGHDT, CDR2 YNNKEL (reference sequence). CDR3 size: 11 residues. V dropped 6 bases and J dropped 10 bases, with 11 bases sitting between them. CDR3 amino acids: CASSTPRSQYF. The CDR3 coding sequence is TGTGCCAGCAGTACTCCTAGGTCGCAGTATTTT.

In this sample, this clone turned up once. The chain combines TRBV5-1 with TRBJ2-2; 11 nucleotides align to TRBD2. The germline V gene has CDR1 SGHRS and CDR2 YFSETQ. The junction had 11 bases not matched to a gene; V was cut back by 3 bases and J by 4 bases. The CDR3 is 18 residues long. The CDR3 sequence: CASSSSLTSGSLTGELFF. CDR3 nucleotides: TGCGCCAGCAGCTCCTCTCTTACTAGCGGGAGCCTCACCGGGGAGCTGTTTTTT.

The CDR3 DNA follows: TGTGCCAGCAGTTTATATAGACTTCATACCGAGCAGTACTTC. It specifies CASSLYRLHTEQYF. The chain links TRBV27 to TRBJ2-7, with D uncertain. Germline V CDR1 and CDR2: MNHEY, SMNVEV (reference sequence). Trimming removed 1 base at V and 6 bases at J, with 13 bases between. This CDR3 is built from 14 residues.

The J gene is TRBJ2-5, the V gene TRBV5-1; 7 bases fit TRBD1. Germline V gene data show CDR1 as SGHRS and CDR2 as YFSETQ. V shed 4 bases and J 5 bases; nucleotides not matched to a gene: 8. The CDR3 is 14 amino acids. As DNA, the CDR3 is TGCGCCAGCAGCCCGACAGGGAGTGGTGAGACCCAGTACTTC. This translates into CASSPTGSGETQYF.

V gene TRBV19 combines with J gene TRBJ2-7; D perhaps matches TRBD1 (5 bases). The V end lost 5 bases, the J end lost 0 bases, and 14 bases lay between the germline ends. CDR1 is LNHDA and CDR2 is SQIVND in the germline V gene (reference sequence). This CDR3 has 15 amino acids. CDR3 nucleotide sequence: TGTGCCAGTAGTGCCCAGACAGCGAGCTCCTACGAGCAGTACTTC. Translating gives CASSAQTASSYEQYF.

The V call is TRBV27, the J call TRBJ1-2, with 7 nucleotides matching TRBD1. CDR3 length: 12 residues. Germline V lookup: CDR1 MNHEY, CDR2 SMNVEV (reference sequence). V lost 7 bases to trimming and J lost 4 bases; unmatched junction nucleotides: 3. The CDR3 is CASTGQAYGYTF. The CDR3 bases are TGTGCCAGCACCGGACAGGCCTATGGCTACACCTTC.

The chain carries TRBV12-3 or TRBV12-4 and TRBJ2-7; TRBD2 aligns across 7 bases. CDR3 length: 13 residues. With V trimmed by 7 bases and J by 2 bases, 5 bases remained unmatched. CDR3 region: CASTGGVAYEQYF. The CDR3 nucleotides read TGTGCCAGCACTGGGGGGGTCGCCTACGAGCAGTACTTC.

V is TRBV6-2 or TRBV6-3 and J is TRBJ2-1, with TRBD2 as a possible D gene (6 bases). This CDR3 has 15 residues. Looked up from germline, CDR1 is MNHEY and CDR2 is SVGEGT. Trimming removed 4 bases from V and 7 bases from J, with 17 bases in between. As DNA, the CDR3 is TGTGCCAGCAGTTTTCAGGAGGGCCTGGTGAATGAGCAGTTCTTC. Its translation is CASSFQEGLVNEQFF.

The CDR3 here is CASSPPEGQGPQHF. The CDR3 DNA follows: TGTGCCAGCTCACCACCGGAGGGGCAAGGGCCCCAGCATTTT. The chain carries TRBV18 and TRBJ1-5; perhaps TRBD1 as D (5 bases). CDR1 is KGHSH and CDR2 is LQKENI in the germline V gene. The CDR3 spans 14 residues. V dropped 0 bases and J dropped 9 bases, with 12 bases sitting between them.

V gene TRBV10-1 combines with J gene TRBJ1-2, with TRBD1 as a possible D gene (5 bases). The germline V gene has CDR1 WNHNN and CDR2 SYGVQD (reference sequence). The V end lost 5 bases, the J end lost 4 bases, and 32 bases lay between the germline ends. This CDR3 has 20 amino acids. CDR3 loop: CASSLLTVLGDWELSYGYTF. DNA of the CDR3: TGCGCCAGCAGTCTTTTAACGGTTTTGGGGGACTGGGAACTCAGCTATGGCTACACCTTC.

Points on this clone: Other DNA sequences of this sample code for an identical CDR3. This chain joins TRBV28 and TRBJ1-1, with TRBD1 as a possible D gene (6 bases). CDR3 length: 14 amino acids. Germline V lookup: CDR1 MDHEN, CDR2 SYDVKM. Trimming stripped 6 bases from V and 2 bases from J, with 13 bases between. Here the CDR3 DNA reads TGTGCCAGCAGCCTAGGGGGTCTCAACACTGAAGCTTTCTTT. Residues: CASSLGGLNTEAFF.

This clone has just one count. The chain employs TRBV7-9 and TRBJ2-5; D is uncertain. Germline V CDR1 and CDR2: SEHNR, FQNEAQ (reference sequence). V was clipped by 3 bases and J by 1 base, with 6 bases between them. The CDR3 consists of 13 residues. The CDR3 nucleotides read TGTGCCAGCAGCTTTATATTCCAAGAGACCCAGTACTTC. This encodes CASSFIFQETQYF.

The rearrangement uses TRBV10-3 and TRBJ1-2, with a tentative D call TRBD1 (5 bases). The CDR3 runs 14 residues. The V end lost 3 bases, the J end lost 7 bases, and 15 bases lay between the germline ends. The germline V gene has CDR1 ENHRY and CDR2 SYGVKD. CDR3 DNA sequence: TGTGCCATCAGTGACCGGGGGGAGCCCTCTGGCTACACCTTC. Translated, it gives CAISDRGEPSGYTF.

This sequence joins TRBV7-8 and TRBJ1-1; D unclear. Germline V gene data show CDR1 as SGHVS and CDR2 as FQNEAQ. The CDR3 totals 13 residues. Trimming removed 5 bases at V and 3 bases at J, with 10 bases between. Here the CDR3 DNA reads TGTGCCAGCAGCCCCCGACGGGACACTGAAGCTTTCTTT. Translated, it gives CASSPRRDTEAFF.

The gene calls are TRBV7-8 and TRBJ2-3; D may be TRBD1 (7 bases). The V gene lost 0 bases and the J gene lost 4 bases, with 14 bases spanning the gap. The CDR3 has 16 amino acids. In germline, CDR1 is SGHVS, CDR2 FQNEAQ. As DNA, the CDR3 is TGTGCCAGCAGCTTAGCGCGGGACAGACCCGCAGATACGCAGTATTTT. As protein: CASSLARDRPADTQYF. The full variable domain, its missing parts supplied by reference TRBV7-8 and TRBJ2-3, is GAGVSQSPRYKVAKRGQDVALRCDPISGHVSLFWYQQALGQGPEFLTYFQNEAQLDKSGLPSDRFFAERPEGSVSTLKIQRTQQEDSAVYLCASSLARDRPADTQYFGPGTRLTVL.

In its sample, this clone was seen a few times. Written as DNA, the CDR3 is TGTGCCAGCTCACCACCTCCCGGCGGGGGGACCTACAATGAGCAGTTCTTC. Its translation is CASSPPPGGGTYNEQFF. The genes are TRBV18 and TRBJ2-1; 8 bases align to TRBD2. The CDR3 loop spans 17 amino acids. CDR1 is KGHSH and CDR2 is LQKENI in the germline V gene. With V trimmed by 0 bases and J by 2 bases, 6 bases remained unmatched. The full variable domain, completed using reference TRBV18 and TRBJ2-1, is NAGVMQNPRHLVRRRGQEARLRCSPMKGHSHVYWYRQLPEEGLKFMVYLQKENIIDESGMPKERFSAEFPKEGPSILRIQQVVRGDSAAYFCASSPPPGGGTYNEQFFGPGTRLTVL.

This sequence joins TRBV10-3 and TRBJ2-2; 12 bases are shared with TRBD2. The germline V gene encodes CDR1 ENHRY and CDR2 SYGVKD. V shed 9 bases and J 6 bases; nucleotides not matched to a gene: 5. CDR3 length: 14 amino acids. The CDR3 is CAMTSGRDAGELFF. CDR3 sequence (DNA): TGTGCCATGACTAGCGGGAGAGACGCCGGGGAGCTGTTTTTT.

This clone was seen a handful of times. The rearrangement uses TRBV19 and TRBJ2-7, with 10 positions matching TRBD2. V shed 2 bases, J shed 2 bases, and the junction held 12 bases outside the gene matches. Per germline, CDR1 LNHDA and CDR2 SQIVND (reference sequence). The CDR3 consists of 18 residues. In nucleotides, the CDR3 is TGTGCCAGTAGTATACCGCCCCGGCTAGCGGGGGACCCCTACGAGCAGTACTTC. This gives the protein CASSIPPRLAGDPYEQYF.

V is TRBV7-2 and J is TRBJ2-7; TRBD2 agrees at 13 bases. The germline gives CDR1 SGHTA, CDR2 FQGNSA. Germline trimming cut 1 base from V and 9 bases from J; bases unmatched to any gene: 9. CDR3 size: 16 residues. CDR3 sequence reads: CASSLDGTSGTVLQYF. The CDR3 DNA is TGTGCCAGCAGCTTAGATGGGACTAGCGGGACAGTGTTGCAGTACTTC.

The CDR3 here is CASSAGTGTDTQYF. The DNA of the CDR3 is TGTGCCAGCTCAGCAGGGACAGGGACAGATACGCAGTATTTT. V gene TRBV18 combines with J gene TRBJ2-3, with 9 bases fitting TRBD1. This CDR3 region has 14 residues. CDR1 and CDR2 from the germline V gene are KGHSH and LQKENI. Trimming removed 5 bases from V and 3 bases from J; junction bases left unmatched: 3.

V is TRBV5-6 and J is TRBJ2-1; tentative D call: TRBD2 (6 bases). CDR3 length equals 13 residues. V was cut by 5 bases and J by 7 bases, with 13 bases left in between. CDR1 is SGHDT, CDR2 YYEEEE, per germline. The CDR3, as DNA: TGTGCCAGCAGATGGAGGGCCATGAATGAGCAGTTCTTC. It yields the protein CASRWRAMNEQFF.